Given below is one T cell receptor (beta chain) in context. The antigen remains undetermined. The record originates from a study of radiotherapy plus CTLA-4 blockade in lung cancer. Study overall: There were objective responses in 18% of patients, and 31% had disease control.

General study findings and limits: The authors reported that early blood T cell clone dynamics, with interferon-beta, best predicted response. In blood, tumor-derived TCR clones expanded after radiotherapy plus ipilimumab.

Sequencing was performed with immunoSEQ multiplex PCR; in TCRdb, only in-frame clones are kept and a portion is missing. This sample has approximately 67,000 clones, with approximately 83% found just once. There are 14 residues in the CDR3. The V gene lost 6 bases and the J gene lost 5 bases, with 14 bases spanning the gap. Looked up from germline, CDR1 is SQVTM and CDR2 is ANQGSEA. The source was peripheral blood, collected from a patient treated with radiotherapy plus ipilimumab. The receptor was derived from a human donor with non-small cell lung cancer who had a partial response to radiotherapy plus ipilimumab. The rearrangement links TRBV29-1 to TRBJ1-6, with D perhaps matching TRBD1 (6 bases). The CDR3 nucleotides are TGCAGCGTGTCCTGGGGACAAAATAATTCACCCCTCCACTTT. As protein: CSVSWGQNNSPLHF.